This record concerns one T cell receptor beta chain sequence. CD45RO-negative, CCR7-positively selected cells formed the naive CD8 fraction, excluding terminally differentiated effector memory CD45RA+ cells. The CDR3 runs to 14 residues. V dropped 5 bases and J dropped 3 bases, with 14 bases sitting between them. The germline gives CDR1 MNHEY, CDR2 SMNVEV (reference sequence). Around 220 ng DNA, tens of thousands of T cell genomes, went into each sorted-subset replicate PCR. Clones were sequenced by immunoSEQ multiplex PCR, and TCRdb holds only the in-frame ones, with some missing. The table lists about 820,000 clones, about 91% of them singletons. The sample originates from a study of shared clonotypes between healthy human individuals.

This clonotype originated in a man aged 25-45 years in good health. This chain uses TRBV27 with TRBJ2-7; D remains unclear. Sequencing was carried out using naive CD8+ T cells sorted from blood. The CDR3 nucleotides read TGTGCCAGCAGTCCTGGCTTGAAGCACTACGAGCAGTACTTC. It codes for CASSPGLKHYEQYF.